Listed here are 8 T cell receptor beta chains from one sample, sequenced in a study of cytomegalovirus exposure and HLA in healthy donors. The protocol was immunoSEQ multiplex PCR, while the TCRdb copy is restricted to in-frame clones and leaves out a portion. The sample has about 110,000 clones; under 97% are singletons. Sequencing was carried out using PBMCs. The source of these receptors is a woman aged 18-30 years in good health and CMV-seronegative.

CDR3 sequence (DNA): TGCGCCAGCAGTCATAGCGGGGGATACAATGAGCAGTTCTTC. This gives the protein CASSHSGGYNEQFF. The chain has TRBV23-1 and TRBJ2-1; 9 positions match TRBD2. TRBV23-1 is noted as an ORF with a role that remains uncertain. Trimming removed 3 bases from V and 4 bases from J; junction bases left unmatched: 1. The CDR3 totals 14 residues.

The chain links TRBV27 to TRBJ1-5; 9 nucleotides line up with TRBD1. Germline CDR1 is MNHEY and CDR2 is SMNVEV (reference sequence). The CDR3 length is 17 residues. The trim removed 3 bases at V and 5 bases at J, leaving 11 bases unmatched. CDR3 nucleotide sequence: TGTGCCAGCAGTTTGCTAGGCGGGACAGGGTCATATCAGCCCCAGCATTTT. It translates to CASSLLGGTGSYQPQHF.

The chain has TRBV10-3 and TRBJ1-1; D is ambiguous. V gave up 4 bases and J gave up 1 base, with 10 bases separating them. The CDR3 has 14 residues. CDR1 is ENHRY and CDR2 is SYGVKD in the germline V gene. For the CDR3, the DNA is TGTGCCATCAGTGCCCTTGGGCAGAACACTGAAGCTTTCTTT. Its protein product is CAISALGQNTEAFF.

For the CDR3, the DNA is TGTGCCAGTAGTATATTCAACAGGGACAGGTGGGAGCAGTTCTTC. Its protein is CASSIFNRDRWEQFF. This sequence joins TRBV19 and TRBJ2-1, with 8 bases lining up with TRBD1. Per germline, CDR1 LNHDA and CDR2 SQIVND (reference sequence). The J segment lost 10 bases and the V segment lost 2 bases, leaving 10 bases of the junction unmatched. The length of the CDR3 is 15 residues.

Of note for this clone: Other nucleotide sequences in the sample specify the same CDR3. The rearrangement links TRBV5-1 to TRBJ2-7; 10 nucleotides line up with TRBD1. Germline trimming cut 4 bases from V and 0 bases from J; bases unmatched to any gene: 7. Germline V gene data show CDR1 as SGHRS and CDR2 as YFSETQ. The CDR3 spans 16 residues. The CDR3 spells CASSPDRGALSYEQYF. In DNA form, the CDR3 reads TGCGCCAGCAGCCCGGACAGGGGGGCCCTCTCCTACGAGCAGTACTTC.

The CDR3 nucleotides read TGCGCCAGCAGAATGGGACAGGGGAATGGCTACACCTTC. It translates to CASRMGQGNGYTF. The chain couples TRBV5-1 to TRBJ1-2; 10 nucleotides match TRBD1. Trimming cost V 5 bases and J 6 bases; bases outside gene matches: 4. The CDR3 is 13 residues long. CDR1 and CDR2 (germline): SGHRS, YFSETQ.

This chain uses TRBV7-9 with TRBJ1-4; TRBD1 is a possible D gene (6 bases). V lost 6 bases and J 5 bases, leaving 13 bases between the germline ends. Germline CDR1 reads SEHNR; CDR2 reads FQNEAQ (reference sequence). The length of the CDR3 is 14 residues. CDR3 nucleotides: TGTGCCAGCAGTCCCGGGACACCCAATGAAAAACTGTTTTTT. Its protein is CASSPGTPNEKLFF.

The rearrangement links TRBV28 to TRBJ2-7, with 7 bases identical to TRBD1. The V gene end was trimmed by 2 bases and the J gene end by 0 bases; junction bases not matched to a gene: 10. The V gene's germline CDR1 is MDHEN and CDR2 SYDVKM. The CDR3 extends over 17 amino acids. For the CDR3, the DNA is TGTGCCAGCAGTTTAATGAGGGGGCTTCACTACTCCTACGAGCAGTACTTC. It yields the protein CASSLMRGLHYSYEQYF.